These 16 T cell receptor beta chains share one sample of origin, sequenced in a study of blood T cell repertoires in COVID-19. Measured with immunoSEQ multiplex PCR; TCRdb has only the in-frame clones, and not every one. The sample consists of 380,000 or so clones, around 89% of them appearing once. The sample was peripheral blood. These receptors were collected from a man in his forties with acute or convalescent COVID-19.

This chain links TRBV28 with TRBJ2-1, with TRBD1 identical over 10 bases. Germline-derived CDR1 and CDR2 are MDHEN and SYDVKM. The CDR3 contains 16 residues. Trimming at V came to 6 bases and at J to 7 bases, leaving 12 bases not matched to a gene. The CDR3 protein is CASSLNPRTGGNEQFF. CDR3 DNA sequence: TGTGCCAGCAGCCTAAATCCCCGGACAGGGGGTAATGAGCAGTTCTTC.

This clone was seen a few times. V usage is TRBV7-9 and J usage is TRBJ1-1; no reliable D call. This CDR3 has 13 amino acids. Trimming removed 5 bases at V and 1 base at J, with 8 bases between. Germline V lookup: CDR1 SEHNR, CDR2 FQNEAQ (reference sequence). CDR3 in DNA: TGTGCCAGCAGCCAAACAACGAACACTGAAGCTTTCTTT. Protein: CASSQTTNTEAFF.

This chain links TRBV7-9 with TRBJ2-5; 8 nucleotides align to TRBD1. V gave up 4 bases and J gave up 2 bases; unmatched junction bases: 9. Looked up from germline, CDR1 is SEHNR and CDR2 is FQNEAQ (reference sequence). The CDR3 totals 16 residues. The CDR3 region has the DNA TGTGCCAGCAGCTACTTATGGGACAGGATGCAAGAGACCCAGTACTTC. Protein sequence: CASSYLWDRMQETQYF.

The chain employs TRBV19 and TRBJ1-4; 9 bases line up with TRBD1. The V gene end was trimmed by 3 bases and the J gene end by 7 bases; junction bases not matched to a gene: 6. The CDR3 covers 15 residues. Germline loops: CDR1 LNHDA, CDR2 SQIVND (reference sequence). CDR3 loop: CASSIRGDRVEKLFF. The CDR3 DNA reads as TGTGCCAGTAGTATTCGGGGGGACAGGGTTGAAAAACTGTTTTTT.

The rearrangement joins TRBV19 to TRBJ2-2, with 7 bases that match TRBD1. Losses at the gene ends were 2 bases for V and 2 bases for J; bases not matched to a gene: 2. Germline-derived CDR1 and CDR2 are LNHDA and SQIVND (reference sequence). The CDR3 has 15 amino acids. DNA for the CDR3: TGTGCCAGTAGTATACGACAGGGTAACACCGGGGAGCTGTTTTTT. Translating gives CASSIRQGNTGELFF.

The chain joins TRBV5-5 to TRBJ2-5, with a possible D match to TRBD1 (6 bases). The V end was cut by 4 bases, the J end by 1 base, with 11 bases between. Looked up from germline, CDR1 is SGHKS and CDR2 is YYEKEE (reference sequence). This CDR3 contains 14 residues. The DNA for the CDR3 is TGTGCCAGCAGCATCCGGACAGTCCAAGAGACCCAGTACTTC. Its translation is CASSIRTVQETQYF.

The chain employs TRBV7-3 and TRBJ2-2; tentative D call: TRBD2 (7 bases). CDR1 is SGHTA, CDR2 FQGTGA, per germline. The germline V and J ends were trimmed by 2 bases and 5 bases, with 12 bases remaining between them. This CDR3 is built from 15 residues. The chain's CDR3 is CASSLAGAATGELFF. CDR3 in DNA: TGTGCCAGCAGCTTAGCGGGGGCGGCGACCGGGGAGCTGTTTTTT.

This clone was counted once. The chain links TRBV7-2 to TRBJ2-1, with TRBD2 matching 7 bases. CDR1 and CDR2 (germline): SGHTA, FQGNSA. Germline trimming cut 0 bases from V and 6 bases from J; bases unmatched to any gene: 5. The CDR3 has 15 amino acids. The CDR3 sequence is CASSLAGTTFNEQFF. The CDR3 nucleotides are TGTGCCAGCAGCTTAGCCGGGACTACCTTCAATGAGCAGTTCTTC.

In DNA form, the CDR3 reads TGTGCCACCAGTGAAGGGGGGACAGGGCTGAACACTGAAGCTTTCTTT. It is translated as CATSEGGTGLNTEAFF. The J gene is TRBJ1-1, the V gene TRBV24-1, with 9 bases that match TRBD1. The CDR3 loop spans 16 amino acids. The germline CDR1 and CDR2 sequences are KGHDR and SFDVKD. The J segment lost 0 bases and the V segment lost 4 bases, leaving 5 bases of the junction unmatched.

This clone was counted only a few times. The CDR3, as DNA: TGTGCCAGCAGCTTGGAGACTAGCAGGACCTACAATGAGCAGTTCTTC. This encodes CASSLETSRTYNEQFF. The rearrangement joins TRBV11-1 to TRBJ2-1; 7 bases are a match to TRBD2. This CDR3 contains 16 residues. Germline trimming cut 3 bases from V and 2 bases from J; bases unmatched to any gene: 7. The V gene's germline CDR1 is SGHAT and CDR2 FQDESV (reference sequence).

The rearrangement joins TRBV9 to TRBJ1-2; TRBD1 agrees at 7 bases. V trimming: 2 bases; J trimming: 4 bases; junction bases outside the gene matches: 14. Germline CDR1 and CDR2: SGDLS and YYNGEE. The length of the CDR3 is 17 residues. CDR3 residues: CASSVNFLGPGGYGYTF. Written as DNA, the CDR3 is TGTGCCAGCAGCGTTAATTTTCTGGGTCCAGGGGGCTATGGCTACACCTTC.

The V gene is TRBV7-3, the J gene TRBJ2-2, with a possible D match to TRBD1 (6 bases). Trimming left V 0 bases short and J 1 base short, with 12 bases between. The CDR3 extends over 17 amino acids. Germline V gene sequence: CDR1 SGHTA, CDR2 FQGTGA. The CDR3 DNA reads TGTGCCAGCAGCTTAACTCAGGGGATTGGGAACACCGGGGAGCTGTTTTTT. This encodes CASSLTQGIGNTGELFF.

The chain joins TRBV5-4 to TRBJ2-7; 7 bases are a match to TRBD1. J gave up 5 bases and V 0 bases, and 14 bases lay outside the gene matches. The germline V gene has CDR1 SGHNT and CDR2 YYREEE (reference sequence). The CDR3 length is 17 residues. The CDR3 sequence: CASSLAERGLAAHEQYF. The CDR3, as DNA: TGTGCCAGCAGCTTGGCCGAGAGGGGGCTGGCTGCCCACGAGCAGTACTTC.

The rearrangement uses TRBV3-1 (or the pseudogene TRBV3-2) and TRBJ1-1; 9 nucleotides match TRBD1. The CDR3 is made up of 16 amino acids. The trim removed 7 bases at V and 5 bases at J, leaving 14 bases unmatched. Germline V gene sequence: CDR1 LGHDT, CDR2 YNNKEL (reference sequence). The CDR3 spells CASILKGSTGGTEAFF. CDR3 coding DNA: TGTGCCAGCATCTTAAAGGGTTCGACAGGGGGGACTGAAGCTTTCTTT.

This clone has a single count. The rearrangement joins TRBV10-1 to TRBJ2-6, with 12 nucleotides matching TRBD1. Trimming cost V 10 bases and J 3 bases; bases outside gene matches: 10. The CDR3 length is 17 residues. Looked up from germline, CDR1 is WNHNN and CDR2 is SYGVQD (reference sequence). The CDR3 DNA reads TGCGCCACCGACTCCGGGACAGGGGGCTTTGGGGCCAACGTCCTGACTTTC. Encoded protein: CATDSGTGGFGANVLTF.

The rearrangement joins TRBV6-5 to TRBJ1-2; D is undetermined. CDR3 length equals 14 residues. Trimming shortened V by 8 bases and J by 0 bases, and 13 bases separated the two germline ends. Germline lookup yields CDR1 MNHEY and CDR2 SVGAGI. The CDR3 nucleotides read TGTGCCAGCCAAGGTCCGGGAGCTAACTATGGCTACACCTTC. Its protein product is CASQGPGANYGYTF.